Listed here are 16 T cell receptor beta chains from one sample, sequenced in a study of siplizumab effects on memory and regulatory T cells. Sequencing used immunoSEQ multiplex PCR; TCRdb keeps in-frame clones, though not all of them. The sample contains around 100,000 clones, over 90% of which appear only once. Sequencing was performed on non-Treg CD4+ T cells sorted from blood. These receptors were collected from a human donor in good health.

This clone was recorded many times. The chain joins TRBV5-8 to TRBJ1-2; D possibly corresponds to TRBD1 (5 bases). CDR1 is SGHTS and CDR2 is YDEGEE in the germline V gene. The CDR3 totals 15 residues. V lost 2 bases and J 8 bases, leaving 19 bases between the germline ends. The CDR3 loop reads CASSFTSGARGGYTF. The CDR3 DNA reads as TGTGCCAGCAGCTTTACGTCCGGGGCGCGTGGAGGCTACACCTTC. Drawing the rest from reference TRBV5-8 and TRBJ1-2, the complete variable domain is EAGVTQSPTHLIKTRGQQATLRCSPISGHTSVYWYQQALGLGLQFLLWYDEGEERNRGNFPPRFSGRQFPNYSSELNVNALELEDSALYLCASSFTSGARGGYTFGSGTRLTVV.

The rearrangement uses TRBV9 and TRBJ1-2; D is undetermined. V lost 0 bases, J lost 7 bases, and 16 bases lay in between. CDR3 length: 15 amino acids. Germline V gene sequence: CDR1 SGDLS, CDR2 YYNGEE. In DNA, the CDR3 is TGTGCCAGCAGCGTAGTGGGAACTGCATCGGGTGGCTACACCTTC. It specifies CASSVVGTASGGYTF.

The chain couples TRBV5-1 to TRBJ2-5; TRBD2 aligns across 8 bases. V lost 0 bases to trimming and J lost 7 bases; unmatched junction nucleotides: 11. The CDR3 runs 16 residues. Germline lookup yields CDR1 SGHRS and CDR2 YFSETQ. The CDR3 spells CASSLATSGSQGTQYF. In DNA form, the CDR3 reads TGCGCCAGCAGCTTGGCCACAAGCGGGAGCCAGGGGACCCAGTACTTC.

The chain joins TRBV19 to TRBJ2-4; 9 bases agree with TRBD1. Trimming removed 9 bases from V and 0 bases from J; junction bases left unmatched: 15. This CDR3 spans 18 amino acids. Germline CDR1 is LNHDA and CDR2 is SQIVND (reference sequence). CDR3 DNA sequence: TGTGCCAGCGCCCCGGGACAGGGAATTATCTTAGCCAAAAACATTCAGTACTTC. This gives the protein CASAPGQGIILAKNIQYF.

This chain joins TRBV29-1 and TRBJ2-4, with D unclear. The CDR3 is made up of 12 amino acids. From germline, CDR1 is SQVTM and CDR2 ANQGSEA. V was pared by 4 bases and J by 8 bases, with 12 bases between. Here the CDR3 DNA reads TGCAGCGTTGCCCAGGCAGGAGACATTCAGTACTTC. This gives the protein CSVAQAGDIQYF.

The chain combines TRBV5-1 with TRBJ1-1; D not certain. V lost 0 bases and J lost 1, with 10 bases in between. In germline, CDR1 is SGHRS, CDR2 YFSETQ. This CDR3 is built from 15 residues. The CDR3 DNA is TGCGCCAGCAGCTTGGCCGGCCAGACGAACACTGAAGCTTTCTTT. This sequence encodes CASSLAGQTNTEAFF.

The chain recombines TRBV12-5 with TRBJ2-7; D may match TRBD1 or TRBD2 (6 bases each). With 3 bases removed from V and 6 bases from J, the gap between germline ends came to 21 bases. The CDR3 covers 16 residues. Germline V CDR1 and CDR2: LGHNT, FRNRAP. The CDR3 reads CASGLVAGSGAFEQYF. CDR3 in DNA: TGTGCTAGTGGTTTAGTTGCAGGGTCGGGGGCCTTCGAGCAGTACTTC.

This clone was counted a single time. The chain combines TRBV18 with TRBJ2-7, with a possible D match to TRBD2 (6 bases). This CDR3 has 14 amino acids. Trimming took 4 bases from V and 3 from J, leaving 13 bases between them. Germline V lookup: CDR1 KGHSH, CDR2 LQKENI. CDR3 residues: CASSLASADYEQYF. CDR3 DNA sequence: TGTGCCAGCTCACTGGCTAGCGCAGACTACGAGCAGTACTTC.

The chain combines TRBV5-1 with TRBJ2-5; tentatively, D is TRBD2 (5 bases). The V and J ends lost 7 bases and 5 bases respectively, with 9 bases between them. This CDR3 region has 11 residues. Germline V gene data show CDR1 as SGHRS and CDR2 as YFSETQ. CDR3 sequence: CASGEYETQYF. For the CDR3, the DNA is TGCGCCAGCGGGGAGTATGAGACCCAGTACTTC.

The chain's CDR3 is CATSRDNTRIETQYF. DNA for the CDR3: TGTGCCACCAGCAGAGATAACACTAGAATCGAGACCCAGTACTTC. This chain connects TRBV15 to TRBJ2-5; maybe TRBD2 (5 bases). The CDR3 consists of 15 residues. CDR1 is LNHNV, CDR2 YYDKDF, per germline (reference sequence). Trimming cost V 0 bases and J 5 bases, with 13 bases left between them.

The V and J genes are TRBV2 and TRBJ1-5, with D hard to call. This CDR3 has 13 amino acids. Germline V gene lookup returns CDR1 SNHLY and CDR2 FYNNEI. The ends were cut back, 7 bases at V and 1 base at J, with 8 bases in the middle. The CDR3 spells CASTGESNQPQHF. The CDR3 DNA is TGTGCCAGCACTGGGGAAAGCAATCAGCCCCAGCATTTT.

J is TRBJ2-7 and V is TRBV28, with a possible D match to TRBD2 (8 bases). Germline V gene sequence: CDR1 MDHEN, CDR2 SYDVKM. This CDR3 comprises 18 residues. With 2 bases removed from V and 2 bases from J, the gap between germline ends came to 22 bases. The DNA for the CDR3 is TGTGCCAGCAGTTTACCGAGCTTAGCGGGACAGCTCCCCTACGAGCAGTACTTC. This gives the protein CASSLPSLAGQLPYEQYF.

The CDR3 nucleotides are TGTGCCAGCAGCTCAAAGACAGGATTATATAGCAATCAGCCCCAGCATTTT. Its protein is CASSSKTGLYSNQPQHF. This chain uses TRBV7-8 with TRBJ1-5; TRBD1 might be the D (6 bases). Per the germline V gene, CDR1 is SGHVS and CDR2 is FQNEAQ. V gave up 4 bases and J gave up 0 bases, with 16 bases separating them. This CDR3 has 17 residues.

This chain connects TRBV6-6 to TRBJ2-5; D is perhaps TRBD1 (6 bases). CDR1 MNHNY and CDR2 SVGAGI come from the germline V gene (reference sequence). This CDR3 has 13 residues. Between the trimmed V and J ends, which lost 6 bases and 2 bases, there was a span of 10 bases. The CDR3 sequence: CASSTGTQETQYF. CDR3 in DNA: TGTGCCAGCAGCACCGGGACACAAGAGACCCAGTACTTC.

The V and J genes are TRBV12-5 and TRBJ1-2; D is unresolved. The V end lost 5 bases, the J end lost 3 bases, and 10 bases lay between the germline ends. The CDR3 has 13 amino acids. Germline V CDR1 and CDR2: LGHNT, FRNRAP. CDR3 DNA sequence: TGTGCTAGTGGTCCAAGGACGGACTATGGCTACACCTTC. This codes for CASGPRTDYGYTF.

CDR3 loop: CASSKVRTGGGEQYF. For the CDR3, the DNA is TGTGCCAGCAGCAAAGTGCGGACAGGGGGCGGCGAGCAGTACTTC. The V call is TRBV21-1, the J call TRBJ2-7; TRBD1, the table's D call, was not compared with the DNA. TRBV21-1 corresponds to a pseudogene. The CDR3 spans 15 residues.